This T cell receptor (beta chain) was profiled in a study of CD8+ T cells in alopecia areata. Whole-study context: Tofacitinib continued for 6 to 18 months and was then withheld for 6 months.

The V and J ends lost 4 bases and 3 bases, in that order; junction bases with no gene match: 11. This CDR3 contains 16 residues. CDR1 and CDR2 (germline): LGHNT, FRNRAP. Treatment: oral pan-JAK inhibitor, 5-10 mg twice daily. Whole-study findings and limits: Throughout tofacitinib, many expanded lesional clones continued to persist in scalp and blood.

A word on this clone: Its antigen is unknown.

After isolation, RNA underwent reverse transcription to generate cDNA as the sequencing template. Using immunoSEQ multiplex PCR, the repertoire was profiled, and TCRdb retains in-frame clones only, with some absent. The data show approximately 210,000 clones, with roughly three fifths seen just once and roughly 1.2% held by the top ten. The source is a human donor with alopecia areata. The chain recombines TRBV12-5 with TRBJ1-1, with 7 bases that match TRBD1. Sequencing was performed on CD4+ T cells sorted from blood, taken at week 44, from a patient treated with tofacitinib. CDR3 residues: CASGSRTGPWDTEAFF. CDR3 sequence (DNA): TGTGCTAGTGGTTCAAGGACAGGACCTTGGGACACTGAAGCTTTCTTT.